One sample yielded the 3 T cell receptor beta chains listed below, sequenced in a study of T cell clonotyping in hematopoietic cell transplantation. Profiled with immunoSEQ multiplex PCR; TCRdb holds only in-frame clones, not every one. Of roughly 17,000 clones in the sample, 80% to 95% were seen once. Material for sequencing was peripheral blood mononuclear cells. Source of these receptors: a man aged 35-49 years in good health. Some clones in this sample may be carry-over from other donors' samples.

The V call is TRBV5-1, the J call TRBJ2-1; TRBD2 aligns across 9 bases. CDR1 is SGHRS and CDR2 is YFSETQ in the germline V gene. The CDR3 consists of 17 residues. V trimming: 0 bases; J trimming: 2 bases; junction bases outside the gene matches: 6. CDR3: CASSLAPLAGPYNEQFF. The CDR3 region has the DNA TGCGCCAGCAGCTTGGCCCCCCTAGCGGGACCCTACAATGAGCAGTTCTTC.

Regarding this clone: The junction departs from the called germline gene at one end, perhaps through a read error. The chain recombines TRBV28 with TRBJ2-7, with D unresolved. Per germline, CDR1 MDHEN and CDR2 SYDVKM. The length of the CDR3 is 17 residues. DNA for the CDR3: TGTGCTAGCAGTTTTCTCCTGTCGGACGTGAGCTCCTACGAGCAGTACTTC. This sequence encodes CASSFLLSDVSSYEQYF.

The chain couples TRBV30 to TRBJ1-2; D unclear. V lost 1 base to trimming and J lost 4 bases, with 10 bases between them. The germline gives CDR1 GTSNPN, CDR2 SVGIG (reference sequence). This CDR3 is 13 amino acids long. This CDR3 is CAWSASGPYGYTF. In DNA, the CDR3 is TGTGCCTGGAGTGCTTCGGGCCCCTATGGCTACACCTTC.